Below, one T cell receptor beta chain is given with its context. V lost 3 bases to trimming and J lost 4 bases, with 15 bases between them. Germline lookup yields CDR1 SEHNR and CDR2 FQNEAQ (reference sequence). The CDR3 is made up of 15 amino acids. These data are taken from a study of blood T cell repertoires in COVID-19. The table came from immunoSEQ multiplex PCR; TCRdb's copy has only in-frame clones and leaves some out. Of roughly 250,000 clones listed, approximately 86% are singletons. The sample taken for sequencing was peripheral blood. The chain combines TRBV7-9 with TRBJ1-2; D might be TRBD1 (5 bases). The source is a human donor with COVID-19, enrolled during active disease. The donor label of this sample is uncertain. For the CDR3, the DNA is TGTGCCAGCAGCTTGCACGATGGGGGGAGCTATGGCTACACCTTC. It specifies CASSLHDGGSYGYTF.